These 11 T cell receptor beta chains were sequenced from one sample in a study of shared clonotypes between healthy human individuals. Here immunoSEQ multiplex PCR was the method, and the copy in TCRdb shows in-frame clones only, minus some. Of some 2,500,000 clones listed, over 85% are singletons. Source material: naive CD4+ T cells from PBMCs. Subset: CD45RA+ positively selected. Receptors were obtained from a man between 18 and 29 years old in good health. Some clones in this sample may be carry-over from other donors' samples.

The CDR3 reads CSVREQGGYEQYF. The CDR3 DNA follows: TGCAGCGTGCGGGAACAGGGCGGATACGAGCAGTACTTC. The chain uses TRBV29-1 and TRBJ2-7; D is tentatively TRBD1 or TRBD2 (6 bases each). CDR1 and CDR2 (germline): SQVTM, ANQGSEA. V was trimmed by 6 bases and J by 4 bases, leaving 16 bases between them. The CDR3 is 13 amino acids.

Worth noting for this clone: Other DNA sequences in this sample translate to the same CDR3. The chain uses TRBV6-5 and TRBJ1-4; D is possibly TRBD1 (6 bases). The germline V gene has CDR1 MNHEY and CDR2 SVGAGI. This CDR3 has 14 residues. Deletions cut 0 bases from V and 8 bases from J, with 10 bases between. CDR3 protein: CASSYSARGEKLFF. The CDR3 DNA follows: TGTGCCAGCAGTTACTCGGCCAGGGGCGAAAAACTGTTTTTT.

The rearrangement joins TRBV29-1 to TRBJ1-2; 10 positions match TRBD1. Trimming cost V 6 bases and J 8 bases; bases outside gene matches: 12. From germline, CDR1 is SQVTM and CDR2 ANQGSEA. This CDR3 comprises 14 residues. The CDR3 nucleotides are TGCAGCGTCTTGACAGGGGGCTCCCTGCGAGGCTACACCTTC. Encoded protein: CSVLTGGSLRGYTF.

V usage is TRBV7-9 and J usage is TRBJ2-7; 9 bases match TRBD1. This CDR3 comprises 14 residues. The V and J ends lost 4 bases and 6 bases, in that order; junction bases with no gene match: 7. CDR1 is SEHNR, CDR2 FQNEAQ, per germline (reference sequence). CDR3 region: CASSWGQGRSEQYF. The CDR3 region has the DNA TGTGCCAGCAGCTGGGGACAGGGTCGGTCCGAGCAGTACTTC.

This rearrangement joins TRBV15 to TRBJ2-5; tentatively, D is TRBD2 (6 bases). The CDR3 runs to 16 residues. Between the trimmed V and J ends, which lost 5 bases and 7 bases, there was a span of 23 bases. Germline V gives CDR1 LNHNV, CDR2 YYDKDF (reference sequence). In DNA form, the CDR3 reads TGTGCCACCAGCCCCCTCCGGGTCGGAGGGTTAGGGACCCAGTACTTC. The encoded protein is CATSPLRVGGLGTQYF.

This clone was observed once. The chain joins TRBV5-5 to TRBJ1-3; D is unresolved. V dropped 0 bases and J dropped 0 bases, with 10 bases sitting between them. The germline V gene encodes CDR1 SGHKS and CDR2 YYEKEE (reference sequence). The CDR3 sequence is 16 residues long. The CDR3 region has the DNA TGTGCCAGCAGCTTGGGGGGAGCCCACTCTGGAAACACCATATATTTT. It yields the protein CASSLGGAHSGNTIYF.

V is TRBV10-2 and J is TRBJ2-7; 10 nucleotides match TRBD1. Germline assignment: CDR1 WSHSY and CDR2 SAAADI. The CDR3 is 13 residues long. V lost 6 bases, J lost 4 bases, and 3 bases stayed unmatched. CDR3 region: CASRTGGRYEQYF. In DNA form, the CDR3 reads TGCGCCAGCAGGACAGGGGGCAGGTACGAGCAGTACTTC.

V is TRBV7-2 and J is TRBJ1-5; perhaps TRBD1 as D (5 bases). The CDR3 consists of 14 residues. Trimming took 1 base from V and 7 from J, leaving 11 bases between them. CDR1 and CDR2 from the germline V gene are SGHTA and FQGNSA. The DNA for the CDR3 is TGTGCCAGCAGCTTAGGGGACCCCGGACAGCCCCAGCATTTT. Amino acid sequence: CASSLGDPGQPQHF.

With regard to this clone: In the same sample, other DNA sequences code for this CDR3. The V gene is TRBV5-1, the J gene TRBJ1-5; 7 bases are shared with TRBD1. V trimming: 4 bases; J trimming: 4 bases; junction bases outside the gene matches: 2. Germline V CDR1 and CDR2: SGHRS, YFSETQ. The CDR3 has 13 amino acids. CDR3 bases: TGCGCCAGCAGCCCACAGGGGAATCAGCCCCAGCATTTT. It is translated as CASSPQGNQPQHF.

CDR3 DNA: TGTGCCAGCAGAGCGGCGGGAGTCCGGGAGACCCAGTACTTC. Translation: CASRAAGVRETQYF. This chain joins TRBV6-5 and TRBJ2-5, with 7 bases that match TRBD2. The germline gives CDR1 MNHEY, CDR2 SVGAGI. The trim removed 6 bases at V and 5 bases at J, leaving 9 bases unmatched. This CDR3 comprises 14 residues.

V and J are TRBV2 and TRBJ2-1; D ambiguous. Trimming took 5 bases from V and 9 from J, leaving 8 bases between them. Germline CDR1 SNHLY, CDR2 FYNNEI. CDR3 length equals 11 residues. The CDR3 reads CASSKVGEQFF. The CDR3, as DNA: TGTGCCAGCAGTAAGGTGGGTGAGCAGTTCTTC.